What follows describes a single T cell receptor (beta chain). Antigen unknown. Making the TCR beta cDNA relied on 5'RACE template switching with UMIs. TCRdb reworked the 5' RACE reads into one entry per CDR3 protein, no DNA. Its table records 300,000 to 500,000 distinct CDR3 sequences. The V gene's germline CDR1 is SGHDN and CDR2 FVKESK. The CDR3 extends over 17 amino acids. The record originates from a study of T cells expressing NK-cell markers. Findings and caveats of the study: The study found dominant NKG2C+ clonotypes at about 1.0-7.0% of CD8+ T cells in about six donors. Whether the expanded NKG2C+ T cell clones recognized HCMV remained unclear. The CD3+CD56-NKG2C+ fraction was also led by these clonotypes in a few donors.

The gene calls are TRBV14 and TRBJ2-1; as DNA is missing, the TRBD2 call by TCRdb cannot be tested. Sample: blood T cells: a sorted CD56 or NKG2C T cell subset, CD4+ or CD8+ T cells, or bulk PBMC T cells (not recorded which). The receptor was derived from a woman aged 45 to 65 in good health. This CDR3 reads CASSLRFSGRAILEQFF.